Shown below are 9 T cell receptor beta chains from a single sample sequenced in a study of blood T cell repertoires in COVID-19. Clones were read by immunoSEQ multiplex PCR, and TCRdb kept only the in-frame ones, dropping some. Of some 150,000 clones listed, 84% are singletons. Material for sequencing was PBMCs or T cells enriched from blood (not recorded which). The receptors shown here come from a woman aged 45-60 years who had been exposed to COVID-19.

V is TRBV7-2 and J is TRBJ2-6; D gene ambiguous. V gave up 4 bases and J gave up 0 bases, with 4 bases separating them. Germline V gene lookup returns CDR1 SGHTA and CDR2 FQGNSA. The CDR3 is 14 amino acids. CDR3 sequence reads: CASSSVSGANVLTF. The CDR3 coding sequence is TGTGCCAGCAGCTCGGTCTCTGGGGCCAACGTCCTGACTTTC.

This chain's CDR3 is CAISGTVDSNYGYTF. As DNA, the CDR3 is TGTGCCATCAGTGGCACCGTAGACAGTAACTATGGCTACACCTTC. The rearrangement uses TRBV10-3 and TRBJ1-2; a possible D gene is TRBD1 (5 bases). Germline assignment: CDR1 ENHRY and CDR2 SYGVKD. V gave up 4 bases and J gave up 1 base, with 13 bases separating them. CDR3 length: 15 amino acids.

This chain links TRBV7-9 with TRBJ2-1; D not resolved. V was trimmed by 0 bases and J by 9 bases, leaving 9 bases between them. The CDR3 contains 13 residues. CDR1 SEHNR and CDR2 FQNEAQ come from the germline V gene (reference sequence). The CDR3 here is CASSLALRFEQFF. CDR3 DNA sequence: TGTGCCAGCAGCTTAGCGCTCCGGTTTGAGCAGTTCTTC.

The chain recombines TRBV7-2 with TRBJ2-1, with TRBD2 matching 9 bases. From germline, CDR1 is SGHTA and CDR2 FQGNSA. CDR3 length: 18 amino acids. J lost 5 bases, V lost 3 bases, and 14 bases had no gene match. CDR3 nucleotides: TGTGCCAGCAGCTTGGGGCGGAGTAGCGGGGGACCACACAATGAGCAGTTCTTC. Encoded protein: CASSLGRSSGGPHNEQFF.

The chain recombines TRBV5-1 with TRBJ1-4; 8 bases align to TRBD1. Germline V gives CDR1 SGHRS, CDR2 YFSETQ. This CDR3 comprises 16 residues. V shed 6 bases, J shed 6 bases, and the junction held 13 bases outside the gene matches. The CDR3 DNA follows: TGCGCCAGCACCCGTGAGGTCAGGGGGCTGGATGAAAAACTGTTTTTT. Translated: CASTREVRGLDEKLFF.

This clone was detected a few times. The V and J genes are TRBV10-1 and TRBJ1-3; TRBD1 might be the D (6 bases). Germline-derived CDR1 and CDR2 are WNHNN and SYGVQD (reference sequence). This CDR3 has 12 residues. Deletions cut 8 bases from V and 1 base from J, with 6 bases between. The CDR3 protein is CASGTSGNTIYF. CDR3 sequence (DNA): TGCGCCAGCGGGACATCTGGAAACACCATATATTTT.

The rearrangement joins TRBV5-4 to TRBJ2-5, with TRBD1 as a possible D gene (6 bases). The V and J ends lost 4 bases and 0 bases respectively, with 13 bases between them. Germline-derived CDR1 and CDR2 are SGHNT and YYREEE (reference sequence). This CDR3 is built from 15 residues. Here the CDR3 reads CASSPTGQYQETQYF. The CDR3 DNA is TGTGCCAGCAGCCCGACAGGACAATACCAAGAGACCCAGTACTTC.

This chain connects TRBV4-1 to TRBJ2-7; 9 nucleotides align to TRBD1. Trimming removed 6 bases from V and 4 bases from J; junction bases left unmatched: 4. The CDR3 extends over 13 amino acids. Germline V gene sequence: CDR1 MGHRA, CDR2 YSYEKL. CDR3 nucleotides: TGCGCCAGCAGGCCGACAGGGGGATACGAGCAGTACTTC. Its translation is CASRPTGGYEQYF.

The chain employs TRBV27 and TRBJ2-2, with 7 bases aligning to TRBD2. Trimming cost V 0 bases and J 5 bases; bases outside gene matches: 0. This CDR3 is 14 amino acids long. The germline gives CDR1 MNHEY, CDR2 SMNVEV (reference sequence). The DNA for the CDR3 is TGTGCCAGCAGTTTATCGGGGGGGACCGGGGAGCTGTTTTTT. It codes for CASSLSGGTGELFF.